This entry lists 32 T cell receptor beta chains sequenced from one sample in a study of T-cell reconstitution after alpha-beta-depleted transplantation in children. As it was prepared, the TCRbeta library received unique molecular identifiers. TCRdb reprocessed the PCR reads with MiXCR, giving one entry per CDR3 protein. The sample records hundreds of thousands of distinct CDR3 sequences, about an eighth being singletons. Sequencing was performed on PBMCs, taken before TCRalphabeta/CD19-depleted stem cell transplant. The source of these receptors is a girl aged 2 to 10 with congenital amegakaryocytic thrombocytopenia, due to receive a stem cell transplant.

The chain recombines TRBV11-1 with TRBJ2-1; TRBD1 matches at 7 bases. The V gene's germline CDR1 is SGHAT and CDR2 FQDESV (reference sequence). The CDR3 contains 15 residues. After removal of 6 bases from V and 5 bases from J, the junction contained 10 bases not matched to a gene. The CDR3 spells CASRPVTGFNNEQFF. The CDR3 DNA follows: TGTGCCAGCAGGCCTGTGACAGGGTTTAACAATGAGCAGTTCTTC. The full variable domain, completed using reference TRBV11-1 and TRBJ2-1, is EAEVAQSPRYKITEKSQAVAFWCDPISGHATLYWYRQILGQGPELLVQFQDESVVDDSQLPKDRFSAERLKGVDSTLKIQPAELGDSAMYLCASRPVTGFNNEQFFGPGTRLTVL.

This clonotype has ten or more counts. J is TRBJ1-2 and V is TRBV7-2; D perhaps matches TRBD1 (5 bases). This CDR3 is built from 15 residues. V lost 8 bases, J lost 3 bases, and 19 bases lay in between. Germline V lookup: CDR1 SGHTA, CDR2 FQGNSA. The CDR3 is CASPQTEGRYYGYTF. As DNA, the CDR3 is TGTGCCAGCCCTCAGACCGAGGGGCGTTACTATGGCTACACCTTC.

As to this clonotype: An end of the junction differs from the germline gene, which may be a read error. The chain employs TRBV4-1 and TRBJ2-1, with 13 bases identical to TRBD2. CDR3 size: 18 residues. Germline loops: CDR1 MGHRA, CDR2 YSYEKL. The CDR3 loop reads CASRQAILAGGPINEQFF. The CDR3 nucleotides are TGCGCCAGCAGACAAGCTATACTAGCGGGAGGGCCTATAAATGAGCAGTTCTTC.

This clonotype turned up a few times. The chain links TRBV11-3 to TRBJ2-3; D gene ambiguous. The CDR3 has 18 residues. V was shortened by 1 base and J by 2 bases, with 19 bases between the two germline ends. Per germline, CDR1 SGHNT and CDR2 YENEEA. CDR3 region: CASSLGVVVEVHTDTQYF. The CDR3 nucleotides read TGTGCCAGCAGCTTAGGAGTGGTGGTTGAAGTACACACAGATACGCAGTATTTT.

This clonotype has just a few counts. The chain uses TRBV27 and TRBJ2-7; 8 bases map to TRBD2. The CDR3 length is 13 residues. Germline loops: CDR1 MNHEY, CDR2 SMNVEV (reference sequence). After removal of 4 bases from V and 6 bases from J, the junction contained 5 bases not matched to a gene. As DNA, the CDR3 is TGTGCCAGCAGTTCGACTAGCGCCCTCGAGCAGTACTTC. Its translation is CASSSTSALEQYF.

There are a few counts of this clonotype. The chain combines TRBV12-3 or TRBV12-4 with TRBJ1-5; D is perhaps TRBD1 (5 bases). V was clipped by 3 bases and J by 7 bases, with 10 bases between them. The length of the CDR3 is 13 residues. The CDR3 region is CASSLWGRQPQHF. Written as DNA, the CDR3 is TGTGCCAGCAGTTTGTGGGGACGGCAGCCCCAGCATTTT.

This clonotype was seen a few times. The V gene is TRBV5-1, the J gene TRBJ2-7, with no clear D. V was pared by 0 bases and J by 5 bases, with 9 bases between. This CDR3 has 13 amino acids. CDR1 is SGHRS, CDR2 YFSETQ, per germline. In DNA form, the CDR3 reads TGCGCCAGCAGCTTGGTTCGGCAGGACGAGCAGTACTTC. Translation gives CASSLVRQDEQYF.

The V and J genes are TRBV12-3 or TRBV12-4 and TRBJ2-7; 7 positions match TRBD2. J lost 2 bases, V lost 1 base, and 5 bases had no gene match. The length of the CDR3 is 15 residues. The CDR3 sequence: CASSLGGRATYEQYF. The DNA for the CDR3 is TGTGCCAGCAGTTTAGGCGGGAGAGCAACCTACGAGCAGTACTTC.

The rearrangement links TRBV29-1 to TRBJ2-3; a weak D match, TRBD2 (5 bases). This CDR3 is built from 15 residues. Germline-derived CDR1 and CDR2 are SQVTM and ANQGSEA. Trimming pared 5 bases from V and 3 bases from J, leaving 18 bases between. Here the CDR3 DNA reads TGCAGCGTTTGTTCTAGCAGACTTTATACAGATACGCAGTATTTT. This translates into CSVCSSRLYTDTQYF.

The chain uses TRBV20-1 and TRBJ2-1; D ambiguous. This CDR3 is 14 amino acids long. The V end lost 5 bases, the J end lost 7 bases, and 18 bases lay between the germline ends. Germline-derived CDR1 and CDR2 are DFQATT and SNEGSKA (reference sequence). The CDR3 nucleotides are TGCAGTGCTCACGGCCGGTCCGCGATTAATGAGCAGTTCTTC. As protein: CSAHGRSAINEQFF.

This clonotype was observed many times. The rearrangement joins TRBV5-1 to TRBJ1-2; 7 bases map to TRBD1. Germline CDR1 SGHRS, CDR2 YFSETQ. The CDR3 runs 15 residues. With V trimmed by 4 bases and J by 7 bases, 13 bases remained unmatched. CDR3 in DNA: TGCGCCAGCAGCAACGGACAGGCCAGGAGTATTGGCTACACCTTC. Encoded protein: CASSNGQARSIGYTF.

The gene calls are TRBV25-1 and TRBJ2-3, with no clear D. CDR3 size: 12 residues. The V and J ends lost 3 bases and 3 bases respectively, with 4 bases between them. Looked up from germline, CDR1 is MGHDK and CDR2 is SYGVNS. The CDR3 nucleotides are TGTGCCAGCAGTGAGACAACAGATACGCAGTATTTT. Translated: CASSETTDTQYF.

This clonotype has ten or more counts. This rearrangement joins TRBV12-3 or TRBV12-4 to TRBJ2-1; 8 positions agree with TRBD2. The V gene end was trimmed by 1 base and the J gene end by 5 bases; junction bases not matched to a gene: 10. There are 17 residues in the CDR3. The CDR3 spells CASSLVAISGNDNEQFF. CDR3 DNA: TGTGCCAGCAGTTTAGTCGCAATTAGCGGGAATGACAATGAGCAGTTCTTC.

This chain uses TRBV6-5 with TRBJ2-5; D is ambiguous. V gave up 0 bases and J gave up 6 bases, with 11 bases separating them. Germline V gene sequence: CDR1 MNHEY, CDR2 SVGAGI. This CDR3 contains 14 residues. CDR3 sequence: CASSYSGLPQTQYF. CDR3 DNA sequence: TGTGCCAGCAGTTACTCAGGGCTCCCTCAGACCCAGTACTTC.

The chain carries TRBV20-1 and TRBJ2-4, with TRBD2 matching over 12 bases. Unmatched junction bases numbered 4, after V lost 0 bases and J lost 4 bases. This CDR3 is 16 amino acids long. Germline V lookup: CDR1 DFQATT, CDR2 SNEGSKA (reference sequence). DNA of the CDR3: TGCAGTGCTAGAGATAGCCTAGCGGGAGGGAAAAACATTCAGTACTTC. Its protein product is CSARDSLAGGKNIQYF.

This clonotype occurred many times. This chain joins TRBV12-3 or TRBV12-4 and TRBJ1-1; D gene ambiguous. This CDR3 has 14 amino acids. The V end was cut by 6 bases, the J end by 1 base, with 12 bases between. The CDR3 is CASSPVDPNTEAFF. Written as DNA, the CDR3 is TGTGCCAGCAGCCCCGTGGACCCGAACACTGAAGCTTTCTTT.

As to this clonotype: An end of the junction differs from the germline gene, which may be a read error. The V and J genes are TRBV7-9 and TRBJ2-7, with D possibly matching TRBD2 (6 bases). The CDR3 has 15 residues. The V gene's germline CDR1 is SEHNR and CDR2 FQNEAQ (reference sequence). CDR3 protein: CASSSDAGPRLSFHF. The CDR3 DNA follows: TGTGCCAGCAGCTCCGATGCGGGGCCCCGGCTTTCCTTTCACTTC. Full variable domain (outside the CDR3, taken from reference TRBV7-9 and TRBJ2-7): DTGVSQNPRHKITKRGQNVTFRCDPISEHNRLYWYRQTLGQGPEFLTYFQNEAQLEKSRLLSDRFSAERPKGSFSTLEIQRTEQGDSAMYLCASSSDAGPRLSFHFGPGTRLTVT.

This clonotype appeared many times. The rearrangement uses TRBV20-1 and TRBJ1-5, with 7 bases identical to TRBD1. V shed 1 base and J 5 bases; nucleotides not matched to a gene: 11. Germline loops: CDR1 DFQATT, CDR2 SNEGSKA (reference sequence). The length of the CDR3 is 16 residues. The CDR3 reads CSARVPGTALDQPQHF. CDR3 nucleotides: TGCAGTGCTAGAGTGCCAGGGACAGCCCTTGATCAGCCCCAGCATTTT.

This clonotype was detected a few times. The chain has TRBV20-1 and TRBJ2-5, with 8 bases matching TRBD1. The CDR3 runs to 16 residues. J gave up 5 bases and V 6 bases, and 17 bases lay outside the gene matches. Germline lookup yields CDR1 DFQATT and CDR2 SNEGSKA (reference sequence). The CDR3: CSATPRGGQEVETQYF. In DNA, the CDR3 is TGCAGTGCCACTCCTCGAGGGGGACAGGAGGTGGAGACCCAGTACTTC.

Details on this clonotype: One base away lies a much larger clone, so this may be a sequencing read error. This chain connects TRBV5-4 to TRBJ1-5; D may be TRBD1 (6 bases). Germline-derived CDR1 and CDR2 are SGHNT and YYREEE (reference sequence). The CDR3 totals 12 residues. The CDR3 region has the DNA TGTGCCAGGAGCTTTCAGACAGGGCCCCAGCATTTT. This sequence encodes CARSFQTGPQHF.

This clonotype was seen only a few times. The chain couples TRBV5-1 to TRBJ2-5; TRBD2 is a possible D gene (6 bases). Germline CDR1 is SGHRS and CDR2 is YFSETQ. V was pared by 0 bases and J by 5 bases, with 17 bases between. This CDR3 is built from 16 residues. CDR3: CASSLGSGIYSETQYF. CDR3 nucleotide sequence: TGCGCCAGCAGCTTGGGTAGCGGCATTTACTCTGAGACCCAGTACTTC.

This clonotype was detected only a few times. The rearrangement joins TRBV7-8 to TRBJ2-1; 11 bases map to TRBD2. This CDR3 region has 15 residues. Germline V gene lookup returns CDR1 SGHVS and CDR2 FQNEAQ. J lost 16 bases, V lost 1 base, and 12 bases had no gene match. CDR3 nucleotides: TGTGCCAGCAGCTTAGTCCTAGCGGGAGGTTGGGACTTATTCTTC. Translating gives CASSLVLAGGWDLFF.

The J gene is TRBJ2-4, the V gene TRBV20-1; 10 nucleotides match TRBD1. The germline V gene has CDR1 DFQATT and CDR2 SNEGSKA (reference sequence). V shed 6 bases and J 0 bases; nucleotides not matched to a gene: 11. The CDR3 is 17 amino acids. The CDR3 DNA reads TGCAGTGCCCGCCGGACAGGGGGAATCCTAGCCAAAAACATTCAGTACTTC. Residues: CSARRTGGILAKNIQYF.

In the case of this clonotype: A read error may be the cause here, since a much bigger clone is one base away. The genes are TRBV12-3 or TRBV12-4 and TRBJ2-2, with D tentatively TRBD1 (5 bases). This CDR3 contains 15 residues. The CDR3 sequence is CVSRELGDRTGELFF. In DNA form, the CDR3 reads TGTGTCAGCAGGGAATTAGGGGATAGAACCGGGGAGCTGTTTTTT.

This clonotype showed up just a few times. The chain joins TRBV7-8 to TRBJ2-3, with a tentative D call TRBD2 (5 bases). The CDR3 is made up of 14 amino acids. V was shortened by 5 bases and J by 6 bases, with 15 bases between the two germline ends. The germline gives CDR1 SGHVS, CDR2 FQNEAQ. The CDR3 protein is CASSLPGKVDTQYF. In nucleotides, the CDR3 is TGTGCCAGCAGCCTCCCGGGGAAGGTTGATACGCAGTATTTT.

This clonotype has a count of ten or more. The rearrangement joins TRBV12-3 or TRBV12-4 to TRBJ2-5; D not certain. V was pared by 4 bases and J by 3 bases, with 9 bases between. This CDR3 is built from 13 residues. The DNA of the CDR3 is TGTGCCAGCAGTTCTAACTTAAAAGAGACCCAGTACTTC. Protein product: CASSSNLKETQYF.

This clonotype showed up just a few times. V and J are TRBV7-9 and TRBJ2-3; possible D gene TRBD2, 5 bases. The CDR3 runs to 14 residues. CDR1 SEHNR and CDR2 FQNEAQ come from the germline V gene (reference sequence). Trimming removed 1 base at V and 1 base at J, with 6 bases between. The CDR3 DNA is TGTGCCAGCAGCTTAGTTAGCGGCACAGATACGCAGTATTTT. Amino acids: CASSLVSGTDTQYF.

CDR3 in amino acids: CATRRQDRSLPNIQYF. The CDR3, as DNA: TGTGCCACCAGACGACAGGATAGGAGCTTACCAAACATTCAGTACTTC. The rearrangement joins TRBV15 to TRBJ2-4; D might be TRBD1 (6 bases). The CDR3 has 16 amino acids. Trimming pared 6 bases from V and 6 bases from J, leaving 21 bases between. CDR1 and CDR2 (germline): LNHNV, YYDKDF (reference sequence).

This chain links TRBV5-1 with TRBJ2-3; tentative D call: TRBD1 (6 bases). Trimming cost V 0 bases and J 3 bases, with 11 bases left between them. CDR1 is SGHRS, CDR2 YFSETQ, per germline. CDR3 length: 15 residues. CDR3 protein: CASSLEARGTDTQYF. CDR3 in DNA: TGCGCCAGCAGCTTGGAGGCCAGGGGAACAGATACGCAGTATTTT.

This clonotype was detected many times. The rearrangement links TRBV10-3 to TRBJ2-1; TRBD2 matches 10 bases. J gave up 6 bases and V 0 bases, and 8 bases lay outside the gene matches. This CDR3 is 17 amino acids long. Germline V gives CDR1 ENHRY, CDR2 SYGVKD. CDR3 sequence: CAISESMVAGGFNEQFF. The CDR3 DNA reads TGTGCCATCAGTGAGTCGATGGTAGCGGGAGGATTCAATGAGCAGTTCTTC.

There are many counts of this clonotype. The gene calls are TRBV2 and TRBJ2-1; 8 bases map to TRBD2. The length of the CDR3 is 14 residues. Germline CDR1 SNHLY, CDR2 FYNNEI. V shed 7 bases, J shed 6 bases, and the junction held 8 bases outside the gene matches. This chain's CDR3 is CASTPSGCCNEQFF. The CDR3 bases are TGTGCCAGCACCCCTAGCGGGTGTTGCAATGAGCAGTTCTTC.

The chain joins TRBV5-1 to TRBJ1-4; D is possibly TRBD1 (6 bases). V lost 2 bases and J lost 5, with 19 bases in between. Germline lookup yields CDR1 SGHRS and CDR2 YFSETQ. This CDR3 contains 17 residues. Written as DNA, the CDR3 is TGCGCCAGCAGCTTATTGGTGGCCCAGGGGAAAAATGAAAAACTGTTTTTT. Amino acid sequence: CASSLLVAQGKNEKLFF.